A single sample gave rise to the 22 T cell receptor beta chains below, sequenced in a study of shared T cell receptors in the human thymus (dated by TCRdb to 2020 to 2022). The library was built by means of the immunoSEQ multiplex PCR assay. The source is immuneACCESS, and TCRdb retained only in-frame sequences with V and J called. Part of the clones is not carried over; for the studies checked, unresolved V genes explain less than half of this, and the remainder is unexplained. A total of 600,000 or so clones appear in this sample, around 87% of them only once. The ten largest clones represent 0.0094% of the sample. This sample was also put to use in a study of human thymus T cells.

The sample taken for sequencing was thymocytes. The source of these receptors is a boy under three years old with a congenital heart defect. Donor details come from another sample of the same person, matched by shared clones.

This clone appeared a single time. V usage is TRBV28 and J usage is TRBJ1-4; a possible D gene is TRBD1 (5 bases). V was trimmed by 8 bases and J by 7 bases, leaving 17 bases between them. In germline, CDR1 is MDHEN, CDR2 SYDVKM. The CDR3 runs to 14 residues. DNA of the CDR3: TGTGCCAGCCGTGGGGTGGCGGGGGGTGAAAAACTGTTTTTT. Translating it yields CASRGVAGGEKLFF.

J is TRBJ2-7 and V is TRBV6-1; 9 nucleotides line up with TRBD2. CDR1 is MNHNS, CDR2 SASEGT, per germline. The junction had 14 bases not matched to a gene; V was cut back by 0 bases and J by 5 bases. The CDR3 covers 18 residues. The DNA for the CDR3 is TGTGCCAGCAGTGAAGCGAACAAACTTAGCGGGAGCGCCCACGAGCAGTACTTC. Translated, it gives CASSEANKLSGSAHEQYF.

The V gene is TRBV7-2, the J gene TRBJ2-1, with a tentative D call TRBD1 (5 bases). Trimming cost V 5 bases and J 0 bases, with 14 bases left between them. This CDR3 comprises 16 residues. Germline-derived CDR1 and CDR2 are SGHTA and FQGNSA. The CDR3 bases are TGTGCCAGCAGCCTAGGGGTTCCTAGCTCCTACAATGAGCAGTTCTTC. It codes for CASSLGVPSSYNEQFF.

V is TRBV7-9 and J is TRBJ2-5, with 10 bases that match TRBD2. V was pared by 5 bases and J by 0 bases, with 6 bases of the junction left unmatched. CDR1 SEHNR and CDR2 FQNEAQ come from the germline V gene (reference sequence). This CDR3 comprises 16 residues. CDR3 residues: CASSLTSGQYQETQYF. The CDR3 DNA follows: TGTGCCAGCAGCCTGACTAGCGGGCAGTACCAAGAGACCCAGTACTTC. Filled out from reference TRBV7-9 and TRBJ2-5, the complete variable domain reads DTGVSQNPRHKITKRGQNVTFRCDPISEHNRLYWYRQTLGQGPEFLTYFQNEAQLEKSRLLSDRFSAERPKGSFSTLEIQRTEQGDSAMYLCASSLTSGQYQETQYFGPGTRLLVL.

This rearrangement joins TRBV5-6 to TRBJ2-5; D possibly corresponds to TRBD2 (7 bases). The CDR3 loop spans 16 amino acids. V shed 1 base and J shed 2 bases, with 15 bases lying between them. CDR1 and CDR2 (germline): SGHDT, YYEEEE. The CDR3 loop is CASSLSGGAGQETQYF. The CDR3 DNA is TGTGCCAGCAGCTTGTCGGGGGGCGCGGGACAAGAGACCCAGTACTTC. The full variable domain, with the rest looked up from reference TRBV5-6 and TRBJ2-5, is DAGVTQSPTHLIKTRGQQVTLRCSPKSGHDTVSWYQQALGQGPQFIFQYYEEEERQRGNFPDRFSGHQFPNYSSELNVNALLLGDSALYLCASSLSGGAGQETQYFGPGTRLLVL.

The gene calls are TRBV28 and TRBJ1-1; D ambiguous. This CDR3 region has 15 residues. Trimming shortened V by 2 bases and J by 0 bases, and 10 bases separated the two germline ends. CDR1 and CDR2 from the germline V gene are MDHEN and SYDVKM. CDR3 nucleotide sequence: TGTGCCAGCAGTTTAGAGGAGAGCTTGAACACTGAAGCTTTCTTT. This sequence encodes CASSLEESLNTEAFF.

The CDR3 here is CASSAIPGELFF. The CDR3 DNA follows: TGTGCCAGCAGCGCAATCCCCGGGGAGCTGTTTTTT. The chain has TRBV9 and TRBJ2-2; D ambiguous. Germline V lookup: CDR1 SGDLS, CDR2 YYNGEE. Trimming pared 3 bases from V and 6 bases from J, leaving 6 bases between. The CDR3 length is 12 residues.

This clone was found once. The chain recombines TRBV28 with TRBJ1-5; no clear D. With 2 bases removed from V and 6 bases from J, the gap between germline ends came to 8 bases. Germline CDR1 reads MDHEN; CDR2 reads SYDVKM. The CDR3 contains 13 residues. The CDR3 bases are TGTGCCAGCAGTTTACCAACATGTCAGCCCCAGCATTTT. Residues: CASSLPTCQPQHF.

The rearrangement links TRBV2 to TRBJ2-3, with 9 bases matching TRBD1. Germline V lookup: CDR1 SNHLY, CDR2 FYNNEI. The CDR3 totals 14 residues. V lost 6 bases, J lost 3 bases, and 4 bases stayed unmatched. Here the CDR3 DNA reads TGTGCCAGCAGAACAGGGGGCCCAACAGATACGCAGTATTTT. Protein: CASRTGGPTDTQYF.

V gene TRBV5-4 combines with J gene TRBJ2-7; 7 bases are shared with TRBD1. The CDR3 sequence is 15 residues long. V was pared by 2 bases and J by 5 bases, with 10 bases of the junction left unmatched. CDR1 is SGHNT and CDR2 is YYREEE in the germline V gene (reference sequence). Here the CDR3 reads CASSLRPGQAHEQYF. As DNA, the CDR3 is TGTGCCAGCAGCTTACGCCCAGGACAGGCCCACGAGCAGTACTTC.

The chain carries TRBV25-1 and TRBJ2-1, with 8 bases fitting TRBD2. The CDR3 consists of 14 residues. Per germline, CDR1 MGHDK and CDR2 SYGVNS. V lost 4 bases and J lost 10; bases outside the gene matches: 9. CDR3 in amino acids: CASSAAGTRGEQFF. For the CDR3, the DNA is TGTGCCAGCAGTGCCGCCGGGACTAGAGGCGAGCAGTTCTTC.

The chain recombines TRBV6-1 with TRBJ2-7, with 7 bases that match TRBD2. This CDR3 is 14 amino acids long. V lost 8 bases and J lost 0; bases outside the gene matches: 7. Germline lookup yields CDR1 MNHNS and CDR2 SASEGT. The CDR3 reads CASQTSVDSYEQYF. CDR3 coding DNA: TGTGCCAGCCAAACTAGCGTGGACTCCTACGAGCAGTACTTC.

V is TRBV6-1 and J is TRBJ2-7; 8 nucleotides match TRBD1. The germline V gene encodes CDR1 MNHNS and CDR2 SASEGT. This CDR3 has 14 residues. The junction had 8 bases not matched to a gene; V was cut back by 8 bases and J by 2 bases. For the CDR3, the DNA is TGTGCCAGCTCCCGGGACAGGCTAACCTACGAGCAGTACTTC. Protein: CASSRDRLTYEQYF.

Here the CDR3 DNA reads TGTGCTAGTGGTTCCGGGGGGAGCCACTATGGCTACACCTTC. It is translated as CASGSGGSHYGYTF. The chain employs TRBV12-5 and TRBJ1-2, with D possibly TRBD1 on 5 matching bases. V dropped 4 bases and J dropped 3 bases, with 12 bases sitting between them. Germline V gene sequence: CDR1 LGHNT, CDR2 FRNRAP. The CDR3 is made up of 14 amino acids.

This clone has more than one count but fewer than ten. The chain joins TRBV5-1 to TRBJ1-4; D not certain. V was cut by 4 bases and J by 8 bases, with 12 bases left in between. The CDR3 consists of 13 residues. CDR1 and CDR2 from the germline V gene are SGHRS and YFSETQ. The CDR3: CASSGTGGEKLFF. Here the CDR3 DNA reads TGCGCCAGCAGCGGTACTGGAGGGGAAAAACTGTTTTTT.

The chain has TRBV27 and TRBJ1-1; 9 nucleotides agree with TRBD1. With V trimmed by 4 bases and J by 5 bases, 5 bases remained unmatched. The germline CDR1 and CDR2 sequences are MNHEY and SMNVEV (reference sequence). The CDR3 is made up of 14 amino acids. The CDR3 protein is CASSYRGRGTEAFF. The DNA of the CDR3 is TGTGCCAGCAGTTACAGGGGGCGAGGTACTGAAGCTTTCTTT.

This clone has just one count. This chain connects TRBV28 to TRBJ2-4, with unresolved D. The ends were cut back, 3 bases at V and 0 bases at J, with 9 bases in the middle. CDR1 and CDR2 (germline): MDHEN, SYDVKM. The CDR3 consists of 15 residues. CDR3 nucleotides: TGTGCCAGCAGTTTCGTCCCACTAGCCAAAAACATTCAGTACTTC. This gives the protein CASSFVPLAKNIQYF.

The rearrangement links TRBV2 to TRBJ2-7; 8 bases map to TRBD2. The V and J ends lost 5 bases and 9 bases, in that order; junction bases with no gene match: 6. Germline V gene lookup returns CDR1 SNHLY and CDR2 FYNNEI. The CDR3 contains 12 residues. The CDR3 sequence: CASSPRTSRQYF. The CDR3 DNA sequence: TGTGCCAGCAGTCCCAGGACTAGCCGGCAGTACTTC.

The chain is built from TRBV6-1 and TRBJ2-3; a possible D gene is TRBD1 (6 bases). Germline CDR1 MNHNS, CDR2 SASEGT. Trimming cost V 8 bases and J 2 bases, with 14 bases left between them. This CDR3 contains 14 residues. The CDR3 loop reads CASHQGTHTDTQYF. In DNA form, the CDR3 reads TGTGCCAGCCACCAGGGGACACACACAGATACGCAGTATTTT.

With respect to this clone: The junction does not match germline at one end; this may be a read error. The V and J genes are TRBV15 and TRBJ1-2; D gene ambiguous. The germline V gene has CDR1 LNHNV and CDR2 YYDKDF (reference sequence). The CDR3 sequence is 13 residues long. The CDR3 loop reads CAPSVKPGSGYTF. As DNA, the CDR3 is TGTGCCCCCAGCGTCAAGCCAGGTTCGGGCTACACCTTC.

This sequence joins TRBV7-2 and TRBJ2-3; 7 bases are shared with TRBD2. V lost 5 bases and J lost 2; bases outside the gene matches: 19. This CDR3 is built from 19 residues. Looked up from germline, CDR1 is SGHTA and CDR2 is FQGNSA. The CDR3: CASSPTVTGGQPSTDTQYF. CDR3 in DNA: TGTGCCAGCAGCCCTACCGTGACGGGGGGTCAACCCTCCACAGATACGCAGTATTTT.

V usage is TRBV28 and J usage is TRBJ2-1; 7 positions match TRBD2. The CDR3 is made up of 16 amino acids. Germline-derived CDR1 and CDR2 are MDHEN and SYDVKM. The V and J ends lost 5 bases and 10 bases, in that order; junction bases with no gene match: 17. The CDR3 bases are TGTGCCAGCAGTACCGCGACTAGCCCTTTCGTGAGGGAGCAGTTCTTC. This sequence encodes CASSTATSPFVREQFF.